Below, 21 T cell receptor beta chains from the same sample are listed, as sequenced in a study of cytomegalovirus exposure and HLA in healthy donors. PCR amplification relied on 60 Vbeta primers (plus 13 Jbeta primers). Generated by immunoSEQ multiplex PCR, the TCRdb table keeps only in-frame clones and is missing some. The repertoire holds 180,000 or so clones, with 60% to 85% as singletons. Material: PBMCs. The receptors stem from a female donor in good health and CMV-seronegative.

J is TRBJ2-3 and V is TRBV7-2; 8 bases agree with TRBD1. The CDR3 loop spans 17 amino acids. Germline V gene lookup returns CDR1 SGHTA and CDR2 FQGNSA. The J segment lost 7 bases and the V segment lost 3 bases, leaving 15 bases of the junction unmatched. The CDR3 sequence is CASSFPPWTGLNHTQYF. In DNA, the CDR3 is TGTGCCAGCAGCTTCCCCCCTTGGACAGGGTTAAATCATACGCAGTATTTT.

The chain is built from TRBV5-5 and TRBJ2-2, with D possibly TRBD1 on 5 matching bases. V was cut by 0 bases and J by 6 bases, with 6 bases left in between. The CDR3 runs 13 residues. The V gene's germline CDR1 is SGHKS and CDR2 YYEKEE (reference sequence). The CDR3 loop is CASSLGGSGELFF. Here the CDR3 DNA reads TGTGCCAGCAGCTTGGGGGGCTCCGGGGAGCTGTTTTTT.

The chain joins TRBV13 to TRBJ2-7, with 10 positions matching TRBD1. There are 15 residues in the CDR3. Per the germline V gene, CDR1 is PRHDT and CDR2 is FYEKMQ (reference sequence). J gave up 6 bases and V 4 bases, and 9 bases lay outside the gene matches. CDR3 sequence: CASSSPGTGVGEQYF. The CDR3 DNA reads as TGTGCCAGCAGCTCCCCCGGGACAGGGGTTGGCGAGCAGTACTTC.

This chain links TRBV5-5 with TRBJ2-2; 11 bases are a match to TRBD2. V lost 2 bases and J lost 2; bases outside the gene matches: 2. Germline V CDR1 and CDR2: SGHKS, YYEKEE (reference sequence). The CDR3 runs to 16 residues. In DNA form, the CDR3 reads TGTGCCAGCAGCTTCGGGACTAGCGGAAACACCGGGGAGCTGTTTTTT. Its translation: CASSFGTSGNTGELFF.

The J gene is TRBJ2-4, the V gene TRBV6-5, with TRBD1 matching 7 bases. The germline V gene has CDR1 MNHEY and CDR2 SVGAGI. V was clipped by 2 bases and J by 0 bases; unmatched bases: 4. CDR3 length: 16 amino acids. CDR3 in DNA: TGTGCCAGCAGTTACACTCGACAGGGAGCCAAAAACATTCAGTACTTC. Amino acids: CASSYTRQGAKNIQYF.

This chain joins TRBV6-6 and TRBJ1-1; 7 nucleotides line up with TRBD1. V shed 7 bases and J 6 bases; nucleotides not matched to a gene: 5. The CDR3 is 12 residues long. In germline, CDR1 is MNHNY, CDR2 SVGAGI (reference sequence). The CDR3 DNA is TGTGCCAGCAAGACAGGGTATGCTGAAGCTTTCTTT. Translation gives CASKTGYAEAFF.

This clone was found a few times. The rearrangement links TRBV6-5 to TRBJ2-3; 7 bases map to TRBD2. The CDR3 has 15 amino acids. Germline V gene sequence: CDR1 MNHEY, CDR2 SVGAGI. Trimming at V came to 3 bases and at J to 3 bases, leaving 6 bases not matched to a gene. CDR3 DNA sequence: TGTGCCAGCAGTTATCGGGAGGCCGGGACAGATACGCAGTATTTT. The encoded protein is CASSYREAGTDTQYF.

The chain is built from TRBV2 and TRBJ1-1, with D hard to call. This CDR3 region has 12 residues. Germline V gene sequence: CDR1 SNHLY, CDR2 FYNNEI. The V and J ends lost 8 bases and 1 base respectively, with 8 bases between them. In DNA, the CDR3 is TGTGCCAGCCGTGGAGGGAACACTGAAGCTTTCTTT. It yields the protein CASRGGNTEAFF.

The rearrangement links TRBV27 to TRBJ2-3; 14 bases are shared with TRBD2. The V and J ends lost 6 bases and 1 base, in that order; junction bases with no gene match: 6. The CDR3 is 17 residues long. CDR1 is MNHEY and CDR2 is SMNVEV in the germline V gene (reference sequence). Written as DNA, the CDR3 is TGTGCCAGCAGGCCCCCGGGACTAGCGGGAGGCACAGATACGCAGTATTTT. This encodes CASRPPGLAGGTDTQYF.

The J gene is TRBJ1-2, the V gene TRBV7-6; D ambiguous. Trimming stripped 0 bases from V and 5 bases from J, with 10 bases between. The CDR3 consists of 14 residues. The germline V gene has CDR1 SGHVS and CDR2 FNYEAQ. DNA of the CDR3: TGTGCCAGCAGCTTAGCTGGGCCCCGTTATGGCTACACCTTC. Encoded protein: CASSLAGPRYGYTF. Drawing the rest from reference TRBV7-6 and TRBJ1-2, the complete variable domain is GAGVSQSPRYKVTKRGQDVALRCDPISGHVSLYWYRQALGQGPEFLTYFNYEAQQDKSGLPNDRFSAERPEGSISTLTIQRTEQRDSAMYRCASSLAGPRYGYTFGSGTRLTVV.

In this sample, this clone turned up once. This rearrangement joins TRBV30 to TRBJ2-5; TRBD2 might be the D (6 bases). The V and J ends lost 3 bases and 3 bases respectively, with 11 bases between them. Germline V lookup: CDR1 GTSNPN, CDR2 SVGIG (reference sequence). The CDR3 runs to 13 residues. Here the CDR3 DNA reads TGTGCCTGGAGGAAGCGGGTTAAAGAGACCCAGTACTTC. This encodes CAWRKRVKETQYF.

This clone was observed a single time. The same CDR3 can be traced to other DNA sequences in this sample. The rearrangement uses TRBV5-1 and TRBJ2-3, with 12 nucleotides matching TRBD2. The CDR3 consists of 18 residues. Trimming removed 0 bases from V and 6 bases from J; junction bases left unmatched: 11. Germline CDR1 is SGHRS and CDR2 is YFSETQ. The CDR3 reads CASSLGLAGDRFTDTQYF. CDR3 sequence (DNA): TGCGCCAGCAGCTTGGGACTAGCGGGAGACCGCTTCACGGATACGCAGTATTTT.

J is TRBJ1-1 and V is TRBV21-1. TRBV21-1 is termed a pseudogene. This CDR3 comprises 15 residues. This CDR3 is CASSRGAGRDTEAFF. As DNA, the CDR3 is TGTGCCAGCAGCAGAGGGGCGGGACGTGACACTGAAGCTTTCTTT.

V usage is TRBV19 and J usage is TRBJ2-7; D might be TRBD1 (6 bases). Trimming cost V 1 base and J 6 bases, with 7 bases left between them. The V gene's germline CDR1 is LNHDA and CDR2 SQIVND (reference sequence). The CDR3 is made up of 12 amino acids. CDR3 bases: TGTGCCAGTAGTATAGGCAGGGGCGAGCAGTACTTC. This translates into CASSIGRGEQYF.

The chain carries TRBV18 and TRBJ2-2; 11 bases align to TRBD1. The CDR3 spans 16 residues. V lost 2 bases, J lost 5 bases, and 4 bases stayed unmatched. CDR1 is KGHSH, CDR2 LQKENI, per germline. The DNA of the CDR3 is TGTGCCAGCTCACCAGGACAGGGGGCCATAACCGGGGAGCTGTTTTTT. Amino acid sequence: CASSPGQGAITGELFF.

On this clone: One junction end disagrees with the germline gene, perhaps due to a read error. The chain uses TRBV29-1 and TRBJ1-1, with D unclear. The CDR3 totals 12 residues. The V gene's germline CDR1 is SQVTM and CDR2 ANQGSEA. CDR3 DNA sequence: TGCAGCGTTGAACTTCGACACACGGAAGCTTTCTTT. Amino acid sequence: CSVELRHTEAFF.

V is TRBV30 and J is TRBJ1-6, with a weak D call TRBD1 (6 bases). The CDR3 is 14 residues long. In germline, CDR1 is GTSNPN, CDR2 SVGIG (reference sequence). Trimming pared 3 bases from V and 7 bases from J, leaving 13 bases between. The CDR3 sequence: CAWRREGGNSPLHF. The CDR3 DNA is TGTGCCTGGAGGCGGGAGGGGGGGAATTCACCCCTCCACTTT.

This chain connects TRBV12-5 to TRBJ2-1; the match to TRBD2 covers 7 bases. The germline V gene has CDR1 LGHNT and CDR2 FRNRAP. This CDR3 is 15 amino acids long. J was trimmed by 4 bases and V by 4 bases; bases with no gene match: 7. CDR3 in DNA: TGTGCTAGTGGTTCTTCTAGCGGAGCATACAATGAGCAGTTCTTC. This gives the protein CASGSSSGAYNEQFF.

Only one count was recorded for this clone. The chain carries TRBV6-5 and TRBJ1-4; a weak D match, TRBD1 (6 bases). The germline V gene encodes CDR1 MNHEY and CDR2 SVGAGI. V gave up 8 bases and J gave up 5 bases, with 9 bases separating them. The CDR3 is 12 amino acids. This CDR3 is CASSTGNEKLFF. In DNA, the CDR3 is TGTGCCAGCTCCACAGGGAATGAAAAACTGTTTTTT.

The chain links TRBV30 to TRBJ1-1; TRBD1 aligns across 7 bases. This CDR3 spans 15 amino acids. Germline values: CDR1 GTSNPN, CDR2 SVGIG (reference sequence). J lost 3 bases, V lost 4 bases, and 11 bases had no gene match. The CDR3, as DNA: TGTGCCTGGACGGCAGGGGGTATGGGGGACACTGAAGCTTTCTTT. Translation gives CAWTAGGMGDTEAFF.

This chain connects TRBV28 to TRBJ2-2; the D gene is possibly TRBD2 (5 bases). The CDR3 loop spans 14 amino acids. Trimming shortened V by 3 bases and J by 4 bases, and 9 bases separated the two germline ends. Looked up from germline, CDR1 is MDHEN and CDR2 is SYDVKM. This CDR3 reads CASSFRGGTGELFF. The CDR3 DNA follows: TGTGCCAGCAGTTTCCGGGGTGGCACCGGGGAGCTGTTTTTT.